The 17 T cell receptor beta chains reported below all come from one sample, sequenced in a study of shared clonotypes between healthy human individuals. Produced via immunoSEQ multiplex PCR; TCRdb's table is partial and in-frame only. The repertoire holds under 2.5 million clones, with 80% to 95% as singletons. Sequencing was performed on naive CD4+ T cells from PBMCs. Subset denoted: CD45RA+ positively selected. The receptor source for this set is a man aged 18 to 29 in good health. Some clones in this sample may be carry-over from other donors' samples.

This chain links TRBV9 with TRBJ2-1; 8 nucleotides line up with TRBD2. The CDR3 covers 14 residues. Germline-derived CDR1 and CDR2 are SGDLS and YYNGEE. The junction had 4 bases not matched to a gene; V was cut back by 0 bases and J by 8 bases. The chain's CDR3 is CASSVGPTSDEQFF. In nucleotides, the CDR3 is TGTGCCAGCAGCGTAGGGCCGACTAGCGATGAGCAGTTCTTC.

The chain employs TRBV28 and TRBJ2-7; D ambiguous. The CDR3 totals 15 residues. The germline V gene encodes CDR1 MDHEN and CDR2 SYDVKM. Trimming cost V 1 base and J 2 bases, with 12 bases left between them. CDR3 DNA sequence: TGTGCCAGCAGTTTATCCTTGGGTCTTCCCTACGAGCAGTACTTC. Translated: CASSLSLGLPYEQYF.

The sample holds a few counts of this clone. The V gene is TRBV28, the J gene TRBJ1-1; D unclear. The ends were cut back, 2 bases at V and 11 bases at J, with 12 bases in the middle. The CDR3 runs 12 residues. The germline CDR1 and CDR2 sequences are MDHEN and SYDVKM. The CDR3 DNA sequence: TGTGCCAGCAGTTTAGGAGGAGGCCAGGCTTTCTTT. Its protein is CASSLGGGQAFF.

The chain links TRBV5-1 to TRBJ1-4, with D possibly matching TRBD1 (5 bases). V was shortened by 3 bases and J by 7 bases, with 13 bases between the two germline ends. The CDR3 consists of 14 residues. Germline CDR1 SGHRS, CDR2 YFSETQ. CDR3: CASSYGGEGEKLFF. The CDR3 bases are TGCGCCAGCAGCTATGGGGGAGAGGGTGAAAAACTGTTTTTT.

The chain uses TRBV7-2 and TRBJ1-1, with 9 bases lining up with TRBD1. This CDR3 has 17 amino acids. Germline V gene sequence: CDR1 SGHTA, CDR2 FQGNSA. The ends lost 5 bases at V and 1 base at J; junction bases unmatched: 11. CDR3 nucleotides: TGTGCCAGCAGCCCCCCCCGACAGGGGGTTAAGAACACTGAAGCTTTCTTT. Its translation is CASSPPRQGVKNTEAFF.

Points on this clone: Other DNA sequences in the sample encode the same CDR3. The chain employs TRBV28 and TRBJ2-3, with D possibly TRBD2 on 5 matching bases. The CDR3 is 14 residues long. V was cut by 5 bases and J by 1 base, with 10 bases left in between. Germline V gene data show CDR1 as MDHEN and CDR2 as SYDVKM. Here the CDR3 reads CASSPQAGTDTQYF. CDR3 nucleotides: TGTGCCAGCAGTCCTCAAGCGGGCACAGATACGCAGTATTTT.

The chain has TRBV2 and TRBJ2-1; D is unclear. The CDR3 extends over 12 amino acids. The germline CDR1 and CDR2 sequences are SNHLY and FYNNEI. Trimming shortened V by 9 bases and J by 2 bases, and 8 bases separated the two germline ends. DNA of the CDR3: TGTGCCAGAGCTCCGGCCTACAATGAGCAGTTCTTC. Its translation: CARAPAYNEQFF.

The V call is TRBV5-6, the J call TRBJ1-6, with a weak D call TRBD1 (5 bases). Trimming cost V 2 bases and J 7 bases, with 19 bases left between them. The length of the CDR3 is 17 residues. The germline CDR1 and CDR2 sequences are SGHDT and YYEEEE. CDR3 protein: CASSFGDGRDVNSPLHF. The CDR3, as DNA: TGTGCCAGCAGCTTTGGGGACGGCAGGGACGTCAATTCACCCCTCCACTTT.

The chain is built from TRBV2 and TRBJ1-1, with D possibly being TRBD1 (5 bases). Germline values: CDR1 SNHLY, CDR2 FYNNEI. The CDR3 has 13 residues. Trimming removed 9 bases at V and 4 bases at J, with 15 bases between. CDR3 nucleotides: TGTGCCAGTCAGCTGGACATAGGCACTGAAGCTTTCTTT. Protein product: CASQLDIGTEAFF.

This clone was observed once. The V and J genes are TRBV28 and TRBJ1-4, with D maybe TRBD1 (5 bases). The CDR3 is 13 residues long. Trimming took 6 bases from V and 9 from J, leaving 14 bases between them. Looked up from germline, CDR1 is MDHEN and CDR2 is SYDVKM. The CDR3 is CASSTGTGQKLFF. CDR3 bases: TGTGCCAGCAGCACTGGGACGGGCCAAAAACTGTTTTTT.

The chain joins TRBV6-1 to TRBJ1-4, with D possibly being TRBD1 (6 bases). The CDR3 has 15 residues. Germline V gene data show CDR1 as MNHNS and CDR2 as SASEGT. The V and J ends lost 3 bases and 5 bases respectively, with 13 bases between them. CDR3 region: CASSDGQPGNEKLFF. The CDR3 region has the DNA TGTGCCAGCAGTGATGGACAGCCTGGGAATGAAAAACTGTTTTTT.

The chain recombines TRBV6-1 with TRBJ2-5; D remains ambiguous. Trimming removed 6 bases at V and 4 bases at J, with 12 bases between. The germline V gene encodes CDR1 MNHNS and CDR2 SASEGT. The CDR3 covers 13 residues. The DNA for the CDR3 is TGTGCCAGCAGAGCAGGCGTGAGAGAGACCCAGTACTTC. Encoded protein: CASRAGVRETQYF.

The rearrangement joins TRBV5-1 to TRBJ2-1, with D possibly called TRBD1 or TRBD2 (5 bases each). The CDR3 loop spans 17 amino acids. Germline CDR1 and CDR2: SGHRS and YFSETQ. V lost 3 bases, J lost 0 bases, and 16 bases lay in between. CDR3 in amino acids: CASSWGLVSSSYNEQFF. CDR3 DNA sequence: TGCGCCAGCAGCTGGGGGTTAGTCTCGAGCTCCTACAATGAGCAGTTCTTC.

The DNA for the CDR3 is TGTGCCACCAGCAGGGGGGGTTTTGGGGAGCAGTACTTC. Translating it yields CATSRGGFGEQYF. The chain carries TRBV15 and TRBJ2-7, with a tentative D call TRBD2 (6 bases). CDR1 LNHNV and CDR2 YYDKDF come from the germline V gene (reference sequence). The CDR3 sequence is 13 residues long. The V and J ends lost 3 bases and 7 bases respectively, with 13 bases between them. Full variable domain (outside the CDR3, taken from reference TRBV15 and TRBJ2-7): DAMVIQNPRYQVTQFGKPVTLSCSQTLNHNVMYWYQQKSSQAPKLLFHYYDKDFNNEADTPDNFQSRRPNTSFCFLDIRSPGLGDTAMYLCATSRGGFGEQYFGPGTRLTVT.

CDR3 amino acids: CASSVAAGVRNEQFF. In DNA, the CDR3 is TGTGCCAGCAGCGTAGCAGCGGGAGTAAGGAATGAGCAGTTCTTC. The chain couples TRBV9 to TRBJ2-1; 8 nucleotides agree with TRBD2. Trimming cost V 0 bases and J 7 bases; bases outside gene matches: 6. CDR1 SGDLS and CDR2 YYNGEE come from the germline V gene. CDR3 length equals 15 residues.

This clone appeared once. The chain uses TRBV11-2 and TRBJ2-5; D not resolved. The ends were cut back, 5 bases at V and 2 bases at J, with 9 bases in the middle. In germline, CDR1 is SGHAT, CDR2 FQNNGV. CDR3 length: 13 amino acids. CDR3 DNA: TGTGCCAGCAGCCCCAGTCCACAAGAGACCCAGTACTTC. Translated: CASSPSPQETQYF.

This chain connects TRBV6-1 to TRBJ1-1, with D possibly TRBD1 on 6 matching bases. The CDR3 is 13 amino acids. CDR1 and CDR2 (germline): MNHNS, SASEGT. Trimming shortened V by 8 bases and J by 1 base, and 11 bases separated the two germline ends. CDR3 region: CASDQDRNTEAFF. The CDR3 DNA reads TGTGCCAGCGACCAGGACAGGAACACTGAAGCTTTCTTT.